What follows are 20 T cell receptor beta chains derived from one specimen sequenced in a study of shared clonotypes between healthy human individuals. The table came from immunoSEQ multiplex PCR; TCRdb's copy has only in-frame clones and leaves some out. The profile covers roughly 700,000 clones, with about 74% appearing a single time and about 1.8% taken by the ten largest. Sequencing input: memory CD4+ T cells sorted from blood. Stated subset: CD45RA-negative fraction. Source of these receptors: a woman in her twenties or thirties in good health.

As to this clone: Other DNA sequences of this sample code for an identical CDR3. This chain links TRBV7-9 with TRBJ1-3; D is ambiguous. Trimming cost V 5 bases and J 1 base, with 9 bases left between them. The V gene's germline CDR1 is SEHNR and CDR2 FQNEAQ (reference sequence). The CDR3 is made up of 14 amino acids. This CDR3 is CASSRGQSGNTIYF. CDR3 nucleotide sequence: TGTGCCAGCAGCCGCGGGCAGTCTGGAAACACCATATATTTT.

The CDR3 sequence: CASSSRPGVTNEKLFF. CDR3 in DNA: TGTGCCAGCAGTTCACGCCCAGGGGTGACTAATGAAAAACTGTTTTTT. The rearrangement uses TRBV27 and TRBJ1-4; D possibly corresponds to TRBD1 (6 bases). CDR1 MNHEY and CDR2 SMNVEV come from the germline V gene (reference sequence). This CDR3 spans 16 amino acids. Between the trimmed V and J ends, which lost 4 bases and 2 bases, there was a span of 14 bases.

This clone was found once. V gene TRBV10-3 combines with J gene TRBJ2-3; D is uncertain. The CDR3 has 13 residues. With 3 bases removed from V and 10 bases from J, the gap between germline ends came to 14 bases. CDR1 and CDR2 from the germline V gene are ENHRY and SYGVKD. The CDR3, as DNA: TGTGCCATCAGTGATGGTATCCGCCAGTCGCAGTATTTT. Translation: CAISDGIRQSQYF.

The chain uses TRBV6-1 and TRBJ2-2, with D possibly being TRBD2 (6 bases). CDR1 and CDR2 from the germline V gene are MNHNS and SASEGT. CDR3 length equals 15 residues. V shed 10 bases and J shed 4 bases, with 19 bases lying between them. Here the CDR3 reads CATLGWEARTGELFF. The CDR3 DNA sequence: TGTGCCACCCTCGGTTGGGAGGCCCGCACCGGGGAGCTGTTTTTT.

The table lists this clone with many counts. CDR3 bases: TGTGCCATCAGTGAGTCTGGTAGCTTCTATGAGCAGTTCTTC. Translated, it gives CAISESGSFYEQFF. V usage is TRBV10-3 and J usage is TRBJ2-1, with unresolved D. V lost 0 bases and J lost 8, with 11 bases in between. The germline CDR1 and CDR2 sequences are ENHRY and SYGVKD. The CDR3 covers 14 residues.

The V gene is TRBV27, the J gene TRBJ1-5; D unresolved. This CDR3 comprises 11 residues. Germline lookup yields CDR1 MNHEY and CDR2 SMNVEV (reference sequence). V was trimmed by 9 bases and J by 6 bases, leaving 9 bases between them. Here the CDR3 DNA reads TGTGCCAGTGGTGAGAGTCAGCCCCAGCATTTT. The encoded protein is CASGESQPQHF.

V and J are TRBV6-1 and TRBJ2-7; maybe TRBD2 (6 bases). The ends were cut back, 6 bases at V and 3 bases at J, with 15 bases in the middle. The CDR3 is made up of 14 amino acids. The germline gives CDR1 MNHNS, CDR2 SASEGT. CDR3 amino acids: CASRDLGGSYEQYF. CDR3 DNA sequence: TGTGCCAGCAGGGACCTCGGGGGAAGCTACGAGCAGTACTTC.

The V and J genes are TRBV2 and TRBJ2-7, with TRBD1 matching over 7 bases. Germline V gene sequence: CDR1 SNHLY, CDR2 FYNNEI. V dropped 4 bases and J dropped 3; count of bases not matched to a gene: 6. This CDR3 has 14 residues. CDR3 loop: CASSGQGWGYEQYF. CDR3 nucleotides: TGTGCCAGCAGTGGACAGGGTTGGGGCTACGAGCAGTACTTC.

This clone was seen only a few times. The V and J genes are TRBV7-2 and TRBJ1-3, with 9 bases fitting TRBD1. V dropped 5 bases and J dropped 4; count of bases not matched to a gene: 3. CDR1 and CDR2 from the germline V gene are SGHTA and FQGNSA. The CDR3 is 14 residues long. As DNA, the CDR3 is TGTGCCAGCAGCGCACAGGGGGCCGGAAACACCATATATTTT. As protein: CASSAQGAGNTIYF. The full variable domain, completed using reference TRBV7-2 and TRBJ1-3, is GAGVSQSPSNKVTEKGKDVELRCDPISGHTALYWYRQSLGQGLEFLIYFQGNSAPDKSGLPSDRFSAERTGGSVSTLTIQRTQQEDSAVYLCASSAQGAGNTIYFGEGSWLTVV.

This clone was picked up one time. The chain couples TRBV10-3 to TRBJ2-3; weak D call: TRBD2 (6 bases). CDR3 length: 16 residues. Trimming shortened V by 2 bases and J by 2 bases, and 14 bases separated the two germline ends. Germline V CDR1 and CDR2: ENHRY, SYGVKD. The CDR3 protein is CAISERVAVLTDTQYF. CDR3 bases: TGTGCCATCAGTGAGAGGGTAGCGGTCCTCACAGATACGCAGTATTTT.

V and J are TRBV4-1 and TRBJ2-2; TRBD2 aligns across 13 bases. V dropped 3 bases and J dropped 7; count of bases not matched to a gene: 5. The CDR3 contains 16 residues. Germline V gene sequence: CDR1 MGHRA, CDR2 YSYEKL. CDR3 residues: CASSQAGLAGVGELFF. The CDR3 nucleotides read TGCGCCAGCAGCCAGGCCGGACTAGCGGGAGTCGGGGAGCTGTTTTTT.

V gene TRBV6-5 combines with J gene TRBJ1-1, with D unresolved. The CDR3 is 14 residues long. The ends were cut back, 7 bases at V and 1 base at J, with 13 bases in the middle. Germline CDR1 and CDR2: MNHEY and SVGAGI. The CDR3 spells CASTRTFSNTEAFF. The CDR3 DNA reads TGTGCCAGCACCCGCACGTTTTCGAACACTGAAGCTTTCTTT.

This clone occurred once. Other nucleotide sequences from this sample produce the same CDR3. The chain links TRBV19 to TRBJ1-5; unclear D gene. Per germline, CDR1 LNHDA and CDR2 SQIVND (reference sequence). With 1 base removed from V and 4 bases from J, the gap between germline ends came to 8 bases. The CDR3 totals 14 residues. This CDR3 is CASSIAGGNQPQHF. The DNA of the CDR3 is TGTGCCAGTAGTATAGCAGGTGGGAATCAGCCCCAGCATTTT.

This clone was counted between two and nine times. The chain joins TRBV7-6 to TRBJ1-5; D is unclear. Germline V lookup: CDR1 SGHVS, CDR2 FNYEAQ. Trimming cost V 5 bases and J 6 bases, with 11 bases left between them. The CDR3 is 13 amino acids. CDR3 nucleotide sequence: TGTGCCAGCAGCCCAGAGCCAGGTCAGCCCCAGCATTTT. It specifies CASSPEPGQPQHF.

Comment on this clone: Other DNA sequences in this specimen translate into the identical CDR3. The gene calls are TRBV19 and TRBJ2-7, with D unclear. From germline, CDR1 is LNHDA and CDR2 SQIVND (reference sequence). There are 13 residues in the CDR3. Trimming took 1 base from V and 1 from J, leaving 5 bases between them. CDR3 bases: TGTGCCAGTAGTATAGTTTCGTCCTACGAGCAGTACTTC. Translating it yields CASSIVSSYEQYF. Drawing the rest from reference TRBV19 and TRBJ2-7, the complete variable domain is DGGITQSPKYLFRKEGQNVTLSCEQNLNHDAMYWYRQDPGQGLRLIYYSQIVNDFQKGDIAEGYSVSREKKESFPLTVTSAQKNPTAFYLCASSIVSSYEQYFGPGTRLTVT.

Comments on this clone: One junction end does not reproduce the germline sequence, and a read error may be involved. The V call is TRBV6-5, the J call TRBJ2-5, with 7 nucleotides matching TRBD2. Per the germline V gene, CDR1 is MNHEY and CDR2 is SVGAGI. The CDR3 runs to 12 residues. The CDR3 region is CDSWGGKETQYF. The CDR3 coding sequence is TGTGACAGCTGGGGGGGTAAAGAGACCCAGTACTTC.

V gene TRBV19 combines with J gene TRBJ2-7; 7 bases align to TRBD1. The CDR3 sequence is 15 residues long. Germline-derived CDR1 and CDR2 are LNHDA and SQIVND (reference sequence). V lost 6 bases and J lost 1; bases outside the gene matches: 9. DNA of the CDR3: TGTGCCAGTAGCAAACAGGGGAGTGGGTCCTACGAGCAGTACTTC. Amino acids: CASSKQGSGSYEQYF.

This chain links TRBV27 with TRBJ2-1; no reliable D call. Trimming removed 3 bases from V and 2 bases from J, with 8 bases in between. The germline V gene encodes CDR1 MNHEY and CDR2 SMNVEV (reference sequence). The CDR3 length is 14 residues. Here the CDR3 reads CASSFQATYNEQFF. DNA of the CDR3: TGTGCCAGCAGTTTTCAAGCGACCTACAATGAGCAGTTCTTC.

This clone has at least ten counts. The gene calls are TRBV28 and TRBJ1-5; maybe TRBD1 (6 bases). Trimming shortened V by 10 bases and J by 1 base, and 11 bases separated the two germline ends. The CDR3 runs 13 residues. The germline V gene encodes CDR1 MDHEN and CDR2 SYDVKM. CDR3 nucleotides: TGTGCCACCCGGGGGCGGAGCAATCAGCCCCAGCATTTT. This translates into CATRGRSNQPQHF.

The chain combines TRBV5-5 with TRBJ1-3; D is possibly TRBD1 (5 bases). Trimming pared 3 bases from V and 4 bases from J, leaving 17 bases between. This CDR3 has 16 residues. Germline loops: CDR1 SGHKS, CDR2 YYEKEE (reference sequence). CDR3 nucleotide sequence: TGTGCCAGCAGCTCCGCGGGGGGTGATTTAGGAAACACCATATATTTT. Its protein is CASSSAGGDLGNTIYF.